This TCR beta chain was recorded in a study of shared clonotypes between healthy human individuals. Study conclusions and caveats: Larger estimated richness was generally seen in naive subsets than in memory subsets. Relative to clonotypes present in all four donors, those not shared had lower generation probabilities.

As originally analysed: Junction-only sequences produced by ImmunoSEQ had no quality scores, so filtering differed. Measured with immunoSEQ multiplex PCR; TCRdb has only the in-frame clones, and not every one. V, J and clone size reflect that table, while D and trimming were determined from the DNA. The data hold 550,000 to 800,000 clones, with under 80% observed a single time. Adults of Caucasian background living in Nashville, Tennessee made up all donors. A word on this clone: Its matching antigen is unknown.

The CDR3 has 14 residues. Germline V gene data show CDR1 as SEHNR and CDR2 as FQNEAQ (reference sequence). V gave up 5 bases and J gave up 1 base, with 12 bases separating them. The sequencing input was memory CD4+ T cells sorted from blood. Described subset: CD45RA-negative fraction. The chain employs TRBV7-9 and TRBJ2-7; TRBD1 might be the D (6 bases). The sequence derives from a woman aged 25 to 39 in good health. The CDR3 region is CASSKDRSSYEQYF. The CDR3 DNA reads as TGTGCCAGCAGCAAGGACAGATCTTCCTACGAGCAGTACTTC.